This T cell receptor (beta chain) was found in a study of blood T cell repertoires in COVID-19. The CDR3 is made up of 15 amino acids. Germline V gene lookup returns CDR1 MNHNS and CDR2 SASEGT. V was cut by 2 bases and J by 4 bases, with 14 bases left in between. Repertoires were generated with immunoSEQ multiplex PCR, while TCRdb's copy carries only in-frame clones and drops some. The table lists 200,000 to 300,000 clones, over 90% of them singletons. J is TRBJ1-2 and V is TRBV6-1, with D possibly matching TRBD1 (5 bases). Sequencing used peripheral blood. The TCR comes from a man aged 25 to 40 with COVID-19, enrolled during active disease. The DNA for the CDR3 is TGTGCCAGCAGTGAACAGGGTGGTGGCGGCTATGGCTACACCTTC. Protein: CASSEQGGGGYGYTF.